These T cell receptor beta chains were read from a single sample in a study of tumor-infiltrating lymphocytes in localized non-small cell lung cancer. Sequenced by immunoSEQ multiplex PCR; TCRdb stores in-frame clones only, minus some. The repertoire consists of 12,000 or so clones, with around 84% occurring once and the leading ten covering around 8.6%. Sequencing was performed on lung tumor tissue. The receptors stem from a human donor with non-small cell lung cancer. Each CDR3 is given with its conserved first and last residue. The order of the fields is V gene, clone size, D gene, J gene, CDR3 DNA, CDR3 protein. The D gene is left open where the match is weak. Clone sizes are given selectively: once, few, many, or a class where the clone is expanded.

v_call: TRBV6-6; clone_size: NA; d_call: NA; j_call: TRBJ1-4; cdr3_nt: TGTGCCAGCAGTTTCGACAGCCTTGAAAAACTGTTTTTT; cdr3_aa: CASSFDSLEKLFF
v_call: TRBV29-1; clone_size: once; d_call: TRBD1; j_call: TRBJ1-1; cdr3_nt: TGCAGCGGAAGACAGGGGGTGAACACTGAAGCTTTCTTT; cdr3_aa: CSGRQGVNTEAFF
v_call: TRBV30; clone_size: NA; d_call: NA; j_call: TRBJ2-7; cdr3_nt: TGTGCCTGGAGCGTCGGGTTACAGTACGAGCAGTACTTC; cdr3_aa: CAWSVGLQYEQYF
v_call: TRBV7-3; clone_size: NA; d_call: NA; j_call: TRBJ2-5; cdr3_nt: TGTGCCAGCAGCTCCAGGGGAGCAGGGCGAGCGGAGACCCAGTACTTC; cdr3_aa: CASSSRGAGRAETQYF
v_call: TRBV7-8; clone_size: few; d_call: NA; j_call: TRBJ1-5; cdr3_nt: TGTGCCAGCAGCGGGACATTTTCTAGCAATCAGCCCCAGCATTTT; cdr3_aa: CASSGTFSSNQPQHF
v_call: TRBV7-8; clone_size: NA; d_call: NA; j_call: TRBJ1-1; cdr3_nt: TGTGCCAGCAGCTTAGGGGCTCCTGGGAACACTGAAGCTTTCTTT; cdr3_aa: CASSLGAPGNTEAFF
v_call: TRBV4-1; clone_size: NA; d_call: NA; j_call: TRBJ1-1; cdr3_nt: TGCGCCAGCAGACTACATGAGAACACTGAAGCTTTCTTT; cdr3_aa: CASRLHENTEAFF
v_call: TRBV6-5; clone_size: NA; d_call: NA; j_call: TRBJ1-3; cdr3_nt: TGTGCCAGCAGTTACTCAGCCGGGAGCTCTGGAAACACCATATATTTT; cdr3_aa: CASSYSAGSSGNTIYF
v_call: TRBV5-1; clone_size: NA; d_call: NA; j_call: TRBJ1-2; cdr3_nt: TGCGCCAGCAGCTCGGATTCCGCCGGCTATGGCTACACCTTC; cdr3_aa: CASSSDSAGYGYTF
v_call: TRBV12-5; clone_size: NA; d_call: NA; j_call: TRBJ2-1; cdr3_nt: TGTGCTAGTGGTTTGGGGGCCAGCACGAGACACAATGAGCAGTTCTTC; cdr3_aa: CASGLGASTRHNEQFF
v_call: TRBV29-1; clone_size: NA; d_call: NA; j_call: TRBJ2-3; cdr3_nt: TGCAGCGTTGAAGAGTCGTACAGTCTACACACAGATACGCAGTATTTT; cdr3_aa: CSVEESYSLHTDTQYF
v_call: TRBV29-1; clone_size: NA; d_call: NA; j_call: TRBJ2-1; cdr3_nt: TGCAGCGTTGAATGGACCATTTCCTACAATGAGCAGTTCTTC; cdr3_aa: CSVEWTISYNEQFF
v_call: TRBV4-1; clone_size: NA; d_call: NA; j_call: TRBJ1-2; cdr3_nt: TGCGCCAGCAGCCAACAGGAAGCGACAGGCCCTTATGGCTACACCTTC; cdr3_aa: CASSQQEATGPYGYTF
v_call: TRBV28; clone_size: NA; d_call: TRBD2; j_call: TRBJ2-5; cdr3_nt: TGTGCCAGCAGCGGGACTAGCGGGAGCGGTGAGACCCAGTACTTC; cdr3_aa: CASSGTSGSGETQYF
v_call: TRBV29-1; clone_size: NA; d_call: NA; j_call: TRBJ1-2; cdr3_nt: TGCAGCGTTGAATTTGGTTTAGGGGAGTGGATTAGGGGCCACTATGGCTACACCTTC; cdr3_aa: CSVEFGLGEWIRGHYGYTF
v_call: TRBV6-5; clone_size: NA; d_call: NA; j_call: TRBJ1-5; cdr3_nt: TGTGCCAGCAGTTACTCGCAGAGCAATCAGCCCCAGCATTTT; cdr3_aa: CASSYSQSNQPQHF
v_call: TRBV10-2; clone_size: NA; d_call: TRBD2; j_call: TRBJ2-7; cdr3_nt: TGCGCCAGCAGTGAGACTGGGACTAGCGCCGAGCAGTACTTC; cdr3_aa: CASSETGTSAEQYF
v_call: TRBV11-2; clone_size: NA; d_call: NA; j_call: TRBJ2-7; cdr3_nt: TGTGCCAGCAGCTCCCGTCAGGGAATGGCCTACGAGCAGTACTTC; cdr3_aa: CASSSRQGMAYEQYF
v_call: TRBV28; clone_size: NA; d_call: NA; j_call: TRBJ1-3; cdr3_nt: TGTGCCAGCAGGCGGGGTTATGGAAACACCATATATTTT; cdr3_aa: CASRRGYGNTIYF
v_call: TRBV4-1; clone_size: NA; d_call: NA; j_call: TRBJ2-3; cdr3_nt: TGCGCCAGCAGCCAAGGTCCCACAGATACGCAGTATTTT; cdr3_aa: CASSQGPTDTQYF
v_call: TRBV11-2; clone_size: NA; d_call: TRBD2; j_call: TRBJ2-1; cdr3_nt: TGTGCCAGCAGCGCCTCTAGCGGGAGTGGCTATGAGCAGTTCTTC; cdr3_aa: CASSASSGSGYEQFF
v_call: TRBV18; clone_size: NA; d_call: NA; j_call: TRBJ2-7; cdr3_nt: TGTGCCAGCTCACCACAATCTATGAGATACGAGCAGTACTTC; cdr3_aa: CASSPQSMRYEQYF
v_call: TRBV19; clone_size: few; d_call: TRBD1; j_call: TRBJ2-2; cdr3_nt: TGTGCCAGTAGTAGAGGACAGGGGGAAACCGGGGAGCTGTTTTTT; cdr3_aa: CASSRGQGETGELFF
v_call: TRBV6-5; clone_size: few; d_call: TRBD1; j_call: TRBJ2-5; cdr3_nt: TGTGCCAGCAGTGACAGGGCTGATCAAGAGACCCAGTACTTC; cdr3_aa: CASSDRADQETQYF
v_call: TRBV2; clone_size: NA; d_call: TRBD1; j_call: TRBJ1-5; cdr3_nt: TGTGCCAGCAGATTGACAGGGGGCTCGGGGCAGCCCCAGCATTTT; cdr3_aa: CASRLTGGSGQPQHF
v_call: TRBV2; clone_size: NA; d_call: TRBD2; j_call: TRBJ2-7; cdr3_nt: TGTGCCAGCAGTTCGGGGTATGGACTAGCGGCACAAGAGCAGTACTTC; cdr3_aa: CASSSGYGLAAQEQYF
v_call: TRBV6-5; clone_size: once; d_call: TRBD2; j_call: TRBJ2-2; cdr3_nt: TGTGCCAGCAGTTACTCTAGCGGGAGCACCGGGGAGCTGTTTTTT; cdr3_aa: CASSYSSGSTGELFF
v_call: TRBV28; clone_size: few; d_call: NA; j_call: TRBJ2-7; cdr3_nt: TGTGCCAGCAGTTTGCCGGCAGATTTGGTGGGGGTTCCTTACGAGCAGTACTTC; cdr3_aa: CASSLPADLVGVPYEQYF
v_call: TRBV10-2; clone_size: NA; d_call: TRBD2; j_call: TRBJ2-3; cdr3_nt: TGCGCCAGCAGTGAGCCGGGACTAGCGTTCACAGATACGCAGTATTTT; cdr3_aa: CASSEPGLAFTDTQYF
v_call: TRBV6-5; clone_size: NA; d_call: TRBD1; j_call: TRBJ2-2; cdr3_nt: TGTGCCAGCAGTTACCCGGGACAGAGCACCGGGGAGCTGTTTTTT; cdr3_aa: CASSYPGQSTGELFF
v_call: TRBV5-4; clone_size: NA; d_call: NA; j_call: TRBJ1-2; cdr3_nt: TGTGCCAGCAGCTTGGGCGGGGGTCAGGATGGCTACACCTTC; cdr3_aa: CASSLGGGQDGYTF
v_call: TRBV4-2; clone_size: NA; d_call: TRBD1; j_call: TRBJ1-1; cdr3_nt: TGTGCCAGCAGCCAAGCCCTCGGACAGGGGACTGAAGCTTTCTTT; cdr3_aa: CASSQALGQGTEAFF
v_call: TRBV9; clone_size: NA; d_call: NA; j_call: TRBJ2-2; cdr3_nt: TGTGCCAGCAGCCTGCGGGACAGCAGTACCGGGGAGCTGTTTTTT; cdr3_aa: CASSLRDSSTGELFF
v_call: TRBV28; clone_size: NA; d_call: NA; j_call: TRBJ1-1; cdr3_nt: TGTGCCAGCAGTTTACGGGCAGACACTGAAGCTTTCTTT; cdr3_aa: CASSLRADTEAFF
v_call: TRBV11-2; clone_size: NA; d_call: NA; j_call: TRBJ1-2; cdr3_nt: TGTGCCAGCAGCCTCGAACGGGGGGGCGGCAGGAGAGGCTACACCTTC; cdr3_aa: CASSLERGGGRRGYTF
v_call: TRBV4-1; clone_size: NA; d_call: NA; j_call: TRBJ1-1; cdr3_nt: TGCGCCAGCAGCCAAGATCTGGGATCAAGGACTGAAGCTTTCTTT; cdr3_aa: CASSQDLGSRTEAFF
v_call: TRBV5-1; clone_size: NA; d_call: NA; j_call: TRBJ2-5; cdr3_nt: TGCGCCAGCAGCTTGGAAGAGGGGCTGGAGACCCAGTACTTC; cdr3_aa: CASSLEEGLETQYF
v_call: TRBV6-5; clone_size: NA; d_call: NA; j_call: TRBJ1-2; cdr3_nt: TGTGCCAGCAGTTACTCGACGCGGATGTGGGGCTATGGCTACACCTTC; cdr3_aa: CASSYSTRMWGYGYTF
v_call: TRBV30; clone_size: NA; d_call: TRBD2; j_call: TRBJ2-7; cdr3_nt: TGTGCCTGGAGCCCGACTAGCGGGTCCTACGAGCAGTACTTC; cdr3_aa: CAWSPTSGSYEQYF
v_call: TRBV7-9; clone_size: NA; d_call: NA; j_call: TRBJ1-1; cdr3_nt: TGTGCCAGCAGCTTAATCGTCGGCGGAAGAAACACTGAAGCTTTCTTT; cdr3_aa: CASSLIVGGRNTEAFF
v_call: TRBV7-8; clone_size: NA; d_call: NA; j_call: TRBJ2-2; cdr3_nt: TGTGCCAGCAGCACGGGAACCGGGGAGCTGTTTTTT; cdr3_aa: CASSTGTGELFF